The T cell receptor beta chain described here comes from a study of blood T cell repertoires in COVID-19. Overall study context: The United States, Italy and Spain supplied acute and convalescent COVID-19 samples.

TCRdb's table, derived via immunoSEQ multiplex PCR, lists solely in-frame clones and lacks some. The sample includes around 300,000 clones, roughly 87% seen only once; the top ten take about 14%. The V gene's germline CDR1 is SGDLS and CDR2 YYNGEE. The CDR3 contains 15 residues. With V trimmed by 4 bases and J by 2 bases, 7 bases remained unmatched. In this sample, this clone turned up a few times. V gene TRBV9 combines with J gene TRBJ2-7; 9 nucleotides align to TRBD2. The sequence was collected from a human donor in a cohort sampled during active COVID-19. Sequencing used peripheral blood. As DNA, the CDR3 is TGTGCCAGCAGCCCTGGGACTAGCTCGACCTACGAGCAGTACTTC. This codes for CASSPGTSSTYEQYF.